These 6 T cell receptor beta chains came from one sample sequenced in a study of cytomegalovirus exposure and HLA in healthy donors. The PCR contained 60 Vbeta and 13 Jbeta primers. Sequencing was performed with immunoSEQ multiplex PCR; in TCRdb, only in-frame clones are kept and a portion is missing. The sample includes 100,000 or so clones, about 80% of them seen just once. The source material was PBMCs. The source of these receptors is a man aged 30 to 39 in good health and CMV-seronegative.

This clone appeared a few times. The chain has TRBV5-6 and TRBJ1-4; D is undetermined. CDR3 size: 15 residues. Trimming stripped 4 bases from V and 8 bases from J, with 18 bases between. Germline V gene lookup returns CDR1 SGHDT and CDR2 YYEEEE. This chain's CDR3 is CASSVTDGGGEKLFF. In DNA form, the CDR3 reads TGTGCCAGCAGCGTAACCGACGGAGGTGGGGAAAAACTGTTTTTT.

The V and J genes are TRBV5-4 and TRBJ2-7; 8 positions match TRBD1. Germline CDR1 and CDR2: SGHNT and YYREEE (reference sequence). The CDR3 sequence is 15 residues long. V shed 4 bases, J shed 3 bases, and the junction held 9 bases outside the gene matches. Here the CDR3 DNA reads TGTGCCAGCAGCCCGGACAGGGCGGGTAACTACGAGCAGTACTTC. Its protein is CASSPDRAGNYEQYF.

The CDR3: CASQAGQGVHEQFF. As DNA, the CDR3 is TGTGCCAGCCAAGCGGGACAGGGGGTCCATGAGCAGTTCTTC. The chain recombines TRBV19 with TRBJ2-1; 11 positions match TRBD1. CDR1 is LNHDA and CDR2 is SQIVND in the germline V gene (reference sequence). This CDR3 is 14 amino acids long. V lost 9 bases to trimming and J lost 8 bases; unmatched junction nucleotides: 9.

The chain uses TRBV7-2 and TRBJ2-1, with D possibly being TRBD1 (6 bases). The CDR3 sequence is 18 residues long. V dropped 1 base and J dropped 6 bases, with 22 bases sitting between them. CDR1 and CDR2 (germline): SGHTA, FQGNSA. The CDR3, as DNA: TGTGCCAGCAGCTTAGATACAGGGTCGTGGGACCCGATCAATGAGCAGTTCTTC. Translated: CASSLDTGSWDPINEQFF.

This CDR3 reads CASSPPPSGNEQFF. CDR3 in DNA: TGTGCCAGCTCACCACCGCCTAGCGGCAATGAGCAGTTCTTC. This chain links TRBV18 with TRBJ2-1, with 7 bases fitting TRBD2. V lost 0 bases, J lost 6 bases, and 2 bases stayed unmatched. The CDR3 has 14 amino acids. Looked up from germline, CDR1 is KGHSH and CDR2 is LQKENI.

The chain is built from TRBV7-2 and TRBJ2-5, with a weak D call TRBD1 (6 bases). Trimming cost V 1 base and J 4 bases, with 16 bases left between them. The CDR3 spans 16 residues. Germline V gene data show CDR1 as SGHTA and CDR2 as FQGNSA. The chain's CDR3 is CASSLEVGAVGETQYF. The CDR3 nucleotides are TGTGCCAGCAGCTTAGAGGTGGGGGCGGTAGGAGAGACCCAGTACTTC.